The TCR beta chain under discussion was sequenced for a study of blood T cell repertoires in COVID-19. Study summary: Acute and convalescent COVID-19 samples came from the United States, Italy and Spain. T cells, B-cell-depleted T cells, or PBMCs supplied cDNA or gDNA.

Between the trimmed V and J ends, which lost 0 bases and 4 bases, there was a span of 13 bases. The CDR3 runs to 15 residues. Germline V lookup: CDR1 SGDLS, CDR2 YYNGEE. Patients of the Seattle cohort, enrolled during active infection, were followed longitudinally. How the authors handled the data: Using reference gene primer amplification, nucleated cell counts were estimated. Clones were sequenced by immunoSEQ multiplex PCR, and TCRdb holds only the in-frame ones, with some missing. The V and J calls and the clone size are those of that table, but D and trimming were determined from the DNA. This sample carries roughly 440,000 clones, about 91% of them seen once, and the ten largest clones take around 12%.

The material sequenced was peripheral blood. The rearrangement joins TRBV9 to TRBJ2-5; weak D call: TRBD2 (5 bases). This clonotype was obtained from a woman aged 45-65 years with COVID-19, enrolled during active disease. The CDR3 spells CASSVGRGEGETQYF. DNA for the CDR3: TGTGCCAGCAGCGTAGGCCGGGGTGAGGGAGAGACCCAGTACTTC.